This paragraph covers one T cell receptor (beta chain) sequence. Profiled with immunoSEQ multiplex PCR; TCRdb holds only in-frame clones, not every one. Counted here are a few hundred thousand clones, roughly nine tenths occurring once; the ten biggest clones make up less than 2%. Germline trimming cut 4 bases from V and 7 bases from J; bases unmatched to any gene: 10. Germline loops: CDR1 SEHNR, CDR2 FQNEAQ (reference sequence). The CDR3 loop spans 14 amino acids. The data belong to a study of blood T cell repertoires in COVID-19. Study in general: From the United States, Italy and Spain came samples of acute and convalescent COVID-19. Sources were T cells, B-cell-depleted T cells, or PBMCs; the material itself was cDNA or gDNA.

J is TRBJ2-7 and V is TRBV7-9; 7 nucleotides match TRBD1. The clonotype originates from a woman in her twenties or thirties who had recovered from COVID-19. The sample consisted of PBMCs or T cells enriched from blood (not recorded which). In DNA, the CDR3 is TGTGCCAGCAGCTCAGCGGACAGGCCTACGGAGCAGTACTTC. Residues: CASSSADRPTEQYF.